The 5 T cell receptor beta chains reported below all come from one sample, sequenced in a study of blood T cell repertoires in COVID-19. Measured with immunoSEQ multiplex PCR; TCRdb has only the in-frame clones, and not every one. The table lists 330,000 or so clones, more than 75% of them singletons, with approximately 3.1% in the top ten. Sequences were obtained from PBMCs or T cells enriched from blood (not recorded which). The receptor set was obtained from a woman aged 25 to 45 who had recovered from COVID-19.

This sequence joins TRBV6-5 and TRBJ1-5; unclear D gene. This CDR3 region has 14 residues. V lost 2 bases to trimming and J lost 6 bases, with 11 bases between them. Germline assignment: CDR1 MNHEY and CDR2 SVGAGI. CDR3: CASSYAREGQPQHF. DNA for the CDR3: TGTGCCAGCAGTTACGCCCGGGAAGGTCAGCCCCAGCATTTT.

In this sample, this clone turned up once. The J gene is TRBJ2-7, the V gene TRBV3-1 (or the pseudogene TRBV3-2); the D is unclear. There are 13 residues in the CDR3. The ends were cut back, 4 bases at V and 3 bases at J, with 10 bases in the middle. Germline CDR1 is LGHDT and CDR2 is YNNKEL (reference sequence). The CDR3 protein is CASSLQPGYEQYF. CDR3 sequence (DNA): TGTGCCAGCAGCCTGCAACCGGGCTACGAGCAGTACTTC.

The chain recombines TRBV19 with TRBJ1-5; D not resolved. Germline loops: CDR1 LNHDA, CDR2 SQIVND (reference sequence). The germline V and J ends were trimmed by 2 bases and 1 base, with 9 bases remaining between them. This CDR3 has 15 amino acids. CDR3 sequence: CASSIMGGSNQPQHF. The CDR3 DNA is TGTGCCAGTAGTATAATGGGCGGGAGCAATCAGCCCCAGCATTTT.

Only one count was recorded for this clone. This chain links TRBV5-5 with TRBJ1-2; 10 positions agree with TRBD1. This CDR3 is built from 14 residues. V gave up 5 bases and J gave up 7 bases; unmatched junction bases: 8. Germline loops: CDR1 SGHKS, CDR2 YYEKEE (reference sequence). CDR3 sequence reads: CASRTPGDRGGYTF. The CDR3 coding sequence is TGTGCCAGCAGAACCCCGGGGGACAGGGGTGGCTACACCTTC.

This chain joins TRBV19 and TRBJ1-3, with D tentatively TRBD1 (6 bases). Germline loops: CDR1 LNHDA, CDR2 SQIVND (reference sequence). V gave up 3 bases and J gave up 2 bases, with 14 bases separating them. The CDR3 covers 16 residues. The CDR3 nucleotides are TGTGCCAGTAGTATCTTGGGGGCAGTACCTGGAAACACCATATATTTT. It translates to CASSILGAVPGNTIYF.